This TCR beta chain came from a study of blood T cells in healthy people across ages. General study points: Roughly linear declines in TCR beta diversity per million T cells occurred with age. The diversity estimates, figures obtained from one million T cells, were considered underestimates. The study lacked donor CMV status, which possibly confounded expanded clonotype changes.

Trimming stripped 2 bases from V and 2 bases from J, with 10 bases between. The CDR3 is 14 amino acids. Germline CDR1 reads MNHEY; CDR2 reads SVGAGI. Primed by a sample-barcoded 5' primer and a J-beta primer mix, a second PCR proceeded for about 7 to 11 cycles. TCRdb reprocessed the 5' RACE reads via MiXCR and lists one record per CDR3 protein. The sample yields about 800,000 distinct CDR3 sequences, around 25% seen once. Only a few counts were recorded for this clonotype. The antigen remains unidentified. The data also belong to a second study, concerning T cells of mothers and their children. From that second work: Overlap in related mother-child pairs always slightly exceeded unrelated pairs, never significantly.

This TCR came from a boy aged 5-17 years in good health. The sequencing sample was made of blood. The chain carries TRBV6-5 and TRBJ2-7, with D possibly matching TRBD1 (5 bases). CDR3 bases: TGTGCCAGCAGTTACAAGGGGTCAACCTACGAGCAGTACTTC. Its protein is CASSYKGSTYEQYF.